The T cell receptor beta chain described here comes from a study of T cell repertoires in cytomegalovirus infection. This clonotype was seen more than once but under ten times. Antigen specificity is unknown. TCRdb re-derived calls from the reads in MiXCR, one entry per CDR3 protein. The table lists more than 85,000 distinct CDR3 sequences, less than 30% of them singletons, with about 81% in the top ten. The receptor's source is a human donor in good health (CMV status not recorded). Some clones in this sample may be carry-over from other donors' samples. This specimen was CD8+ T cells from cultured PBMCs, taken from culture after CMV antigen stimulation.

This CDR3 reads CASSLGNLFRGDETQYF. The CDR3 region has the DNA TGTGCCAGCAGTTTAGGGAACCTTTTTAGGGGGGATGAGACCCAGTACTTC. The rearrangement uses TRBV28 and TRBJ2-5; tentatively, D is TRBD1 or TRBD2 (6 bases each). Germline lookup yields CDR1 MDHEN and CDR2 SYDVKM. The V end lost 2 bases, the J end lost 5 bases, and 21 bases lay between the germline ends. The CDR3 contains 17 residues.